This T cell receptor beta chain appears in the sequencing data of a study of identical twins. Whole-study findings and limits: Memory repertoires lacked the insertion deficit that abundant cord blood beta clonotypes showed.

Germline CDR1 and CDR2: LGHDT and YNNKEL (reference sequence). The CDR3 spans 18 residues. V was trimmed by 0 bases and J by 2 bases, leaving 18 bases between them. This clonotype was seen a handful of times. Its target is unknown. MiXCR was run by TCRdb on the 5' RACE reads, yielding one entry per CDR3 protein. The repertoire holds hundreds of thousands of distinct CDR3 sequences, with around a sixth as singletons. This sample was also put to use in a study of T cells expressing NK-cell markers. From that second work: The same clonotypes also predominated in the CD3+CD56-NKG2C+ fraction of several donors.

Source material: PBMCs. This receptor was identified in a woman younger than 30 in good health. The rearrangement links TRBV3-1 to TRBJ2-3, with D possibly being TRBD1 or TRBD2 (5 bases each). CDR3 region: CASSQENLDGTLTDTQYF. For the CDR3, the DNA is TGTGCCAGCAGCCAAGAGAATCTGGACGGGACCCTCACAGATACGCAGTATTTT.